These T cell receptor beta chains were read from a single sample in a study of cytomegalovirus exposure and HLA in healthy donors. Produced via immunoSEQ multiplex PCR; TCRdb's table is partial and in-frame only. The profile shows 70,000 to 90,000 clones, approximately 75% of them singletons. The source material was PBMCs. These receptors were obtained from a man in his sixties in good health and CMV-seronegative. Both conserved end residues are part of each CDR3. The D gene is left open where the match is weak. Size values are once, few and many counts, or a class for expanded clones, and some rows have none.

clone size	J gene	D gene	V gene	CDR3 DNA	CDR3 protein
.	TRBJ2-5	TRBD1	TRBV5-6	TGTGCCAGCAGCTCCTTCGGACAGGAGCCAAAACAAGAGACCCAGTACTTC	CASSSFGQEPKQETQYF
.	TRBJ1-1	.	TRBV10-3	TGTGCCATCAGTTTCCAGGGTAACACTGAAGCTTTCTTT	CAISFQGNTEAFF
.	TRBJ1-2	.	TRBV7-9	TGTTCCAGCAGCCGGGACATCTATGGCTACACCTTC	CSSSRDIYGYTF
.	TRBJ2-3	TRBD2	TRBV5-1	TGCGCCAGCAGGAGACCTAGCGGGGAGGCCGGGGATACGCAGTATTTT	CASRRPSGEAGDTQYF
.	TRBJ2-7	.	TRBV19	TGTGCCAGTAGTAAGGTCAGGGGCTCGTACGAGCAGTACTTC	CASSKVRGSYEQYF
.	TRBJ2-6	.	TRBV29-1	TGCAGCGTTGGTCAGACAGCCTCTGGGGCCAACGTCCTGACTTTC	CSVGQTASGANVLTF
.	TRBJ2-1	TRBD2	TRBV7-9	TGTGCCAGCAGCTCTCTAGCGGGGGCGATCAATGAGCAGTTCTTC	CASSSLAGAINEQFF
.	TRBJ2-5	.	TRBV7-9	TGTTCCAGCAGCTTAGTCGTAGAGACCCAGTACTTC	CSSSLVVETQYF
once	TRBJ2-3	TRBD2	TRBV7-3	TGTGCCAGCAGCTTAGGGCTAGCGGTCACAGATACGCAGTATTTT	CASSLGLAVTDTQYF
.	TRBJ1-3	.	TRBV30	TGTGCCTGGAGCGCGGCTGATGGAAACACCATATATTTT	CAWSAADGNTIYF
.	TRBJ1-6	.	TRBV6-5	TGTGCCAGCAGTTACCAAAATTCACCCCTCCACTTT	CASSYQNSPLHF
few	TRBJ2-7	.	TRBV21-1	TGTGCCAGCAGCAAAGGGGGGGTAACCTACGAGCAGTACTTC	CASSKGGVTYEQYF
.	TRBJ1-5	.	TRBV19	TGTGCCAGTAGTATTGGTACCGATTCGAGGCCCCAGCATTTT	CASSIGTDSRPQHF
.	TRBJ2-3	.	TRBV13	TGTGCCAGCAGCCGTGGGACTGTTAATACGCAGTATTTT	CASSRGTVNTQYF
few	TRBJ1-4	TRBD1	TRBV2	TGTGCCAGCAGTGCCGACAGGGGGGGGGAAAAACTGTTTTTT	CASSADRGGEKLFF
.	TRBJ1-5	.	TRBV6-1	TGTGCCAGCAGTGAAGCTAGGGGGAATCAGCCCCAGCATTTT	CASSEARGNQPQHF
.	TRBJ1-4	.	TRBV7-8	TGTGCCAGCAGCCCCCAGCCGGACAGAACGAATGAAAAACTGTTTTTT	CASSPQPDRTNEKLFF
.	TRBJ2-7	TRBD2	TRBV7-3	TGTGCCAGCAGCCACGGGGGGGGGTACGAGCAGTACTTC	CASSHGGGYEQYF
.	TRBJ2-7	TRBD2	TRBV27	TGTGCCAGCAGCGAGCGGGGGGGCCTTTACGAGCAGTACTTC	CASSERGGLYEQYF
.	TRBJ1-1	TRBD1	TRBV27	TGTGCCAGGTTTCCGGACAGGGGGCGGGAGACTGAAGCTTTCTTT	CARFPDRGRETEAFF
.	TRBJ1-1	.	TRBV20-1	TGCAGTGCCCGTTCCGCTGAAGCTTTCTTT	CSARSAEAFF
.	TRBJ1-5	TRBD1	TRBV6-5	TGTGCCAGCAGTGAACAGGGGGCGCGGCAGCCCCAGCATTTT	CASSEQGARQPQHF
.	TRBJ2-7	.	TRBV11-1	TGTGCCAGCAGCTTAGAAGGAGGGGTCGACGAGCAGTACTTC	CASSLEGGVDEQYF
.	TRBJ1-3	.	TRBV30	TGTGCCTGGGGCACAGGAGGGGACTCTGGAAACACCATATATTTT	CAWGTGGDSGNTIYF
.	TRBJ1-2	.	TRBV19	TGTGCCAGTATCCCCGGCCAGACCGAAAACAGATTCTATGGCTACACCTTC	CASIPGQTENRFYGYTF
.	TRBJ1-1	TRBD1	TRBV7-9	TGTGCCAGCAGGTTTGCGGGACAGACACAGAACACTGAAGCTTTCTTT	CASRFAGQTQNTEAFF
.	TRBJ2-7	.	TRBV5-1	TGCGCCAGCAGCGCGCCGGGAACCACCTACGAGCAGTACTTC	CASSAPGTTYEQYF
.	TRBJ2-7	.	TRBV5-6	TGTGCCAGCAGCTTGGTCAGGGGCTCCTACGAGCAGTACTTC	CASSLVRGSYEQYF
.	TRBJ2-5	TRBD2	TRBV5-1	TGCGCCAGCAGCTTGGACTCGGGAGGGGGGGGCGAGACCCAGTACTTC	CASSLDSGGGGETQYF